The clone carrying this T cell receptor (beta chain) was seen many times. The antigen is not known. A read error may account for a junction end that differs from germline. The record originates from a study of breast tumors, draining lymph nodes, adjacent tissues. Broader study findings: The data were judged consistent with most tumor T cells coming from lymph node and expanding in tumor.

A single record per CDR3 protein comes from TCRdb applying MiXCR to the multiplex PCR reads. Here the sample spans over 200,000 distinct CDR3 sequences, about 34% being singletons. The CDR3 is 12 amino acids. Germline V gives CDR1 MNHNS, CDR2 SASEGT. Samples came from axillary lymph nodes draining the breast cancer. The TCR was taken from a female donor with breast cancer. Some clones in this sample may be carry-over from other donors' samples. Sequenced sample: axillary lymph node tissue. This chain connects TRBV6-1 to TRBJ2-7; D is unresolved. The CDR3 loop is CASSEARSQADF. CDR3 nucleotide sequence: TGTGCCAGCAGTGAAGCGCGATCCCAGGCGGACTTC.